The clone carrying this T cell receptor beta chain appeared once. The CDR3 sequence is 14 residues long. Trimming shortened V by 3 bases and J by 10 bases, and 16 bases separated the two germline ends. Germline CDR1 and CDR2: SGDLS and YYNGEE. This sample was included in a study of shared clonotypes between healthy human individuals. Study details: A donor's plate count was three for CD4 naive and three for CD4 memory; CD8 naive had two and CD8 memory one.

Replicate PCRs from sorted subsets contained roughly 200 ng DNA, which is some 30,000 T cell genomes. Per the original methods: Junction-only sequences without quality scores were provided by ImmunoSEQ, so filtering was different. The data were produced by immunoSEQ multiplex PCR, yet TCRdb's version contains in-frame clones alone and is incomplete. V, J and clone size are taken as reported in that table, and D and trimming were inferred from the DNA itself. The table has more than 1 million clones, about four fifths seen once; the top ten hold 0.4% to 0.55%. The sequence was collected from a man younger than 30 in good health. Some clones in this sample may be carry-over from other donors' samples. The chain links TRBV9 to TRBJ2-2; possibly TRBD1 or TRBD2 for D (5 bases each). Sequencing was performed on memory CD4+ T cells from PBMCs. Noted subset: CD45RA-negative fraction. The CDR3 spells CASSALTEGMELFF. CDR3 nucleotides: TGTGCCAGCAGCGCTTTGACAGAGGGGATGGAGCTGTTTTTT.